This entry lists 25 T cell receptor beta chains sequenced from one sample in a study of blood T cell repertoires in COVID-19. Assay used: immunoSEQ multiplex PCR; TCRdb lists only in-frame clones, some missing. Of around 320,000 clones listed, roughly 91% are singletons. Input material: peripheral blood. The source of these receptors is a woman in her 30s with COVID-19, enrolled during active disease.

The chain links TRBV20-1 to TRBJ2-7; D is perhaps TRBD2 (5 bases). In germline, CDR1 is DFQATT, CDR2 SNEGSKA (reference sequence). The CDR3 totals 11 residues. The V end was cut by 4 bases, the J end by 3 bases, with 7 bases between. The CDR3 spells CSATGDYEQYF. The CDR3 coding sequence is TGCAGTGCTACCGGGGACTACGAGCAGTACTTC.

The CDR3 loop is CASSLRQAYEQYF. The DNA for the CDR3 is TGCGCCAGCAGCCTTCGGCAGGCCTACGAGCAGTACTTC. This chain uses TRBV4-1 with TRBJ2-7; D uncertain. Trimming shortened V by 4 bases and J by 2 bases, and 9 bases separated the two germline ends. The germline CDR1 and CDR2 sequences are MGHRA and YSYEKL. There are 13 residues in the CDR3.

The chain links TRBV9 to TRBJ1-6; 10 positions match TRBD1. The ends lost 3 bases at V and 7 bases at J; junction bases unmatched: 4. Germline V gene lookup returns CDR1 SGDLS and CDR2 YYNGEE. There are 15 residues in the CDR3. The CDR3 DNA sequence: TGTGCCAGCAGCGCCCGGGACAGGGGAAATTCACCCCTCCACTTT. It yields the protein CASSARDRGNSPLHF.

This chain joins TRBV19 and TRBJ1-5; maybe TRBD1 (5 bases). Germline V gene lookup returns CDR1 LNHDA and CDR2 SQIVND (reference sequence). The CDR3 has 15 residues. Trimming took 3 bases from V and 7 from J, leaving 16 bases between them. DNA of the CDR3: TGTGCCAGTAGTATTCTTTTAAGGGAGGGGCAGCCCCAGCATTTT. This translates into CASSILLREGQPQHF.

CDR3 nucleotide sequence: TGTGCCAGCAGTGCCGGGAACACAGATACGCAGTATTTT. Amino acid sequence: CASSAGNTDTQYF. J is TRBJ2-3 and V is TRBV7-9, with D possibly TRBD2 on 5 matching bases. V was shortened by 6 bases and J by 2 bases, with 9 bases between the two germline ends. CDR3 size: 13 residues. Per germline, CDR1 SEHNR and CDR2 FQNEAQ (reference sequence).

The V and J genes are TRBV12-3 or TRBV12-4 and TRBJ2-7, with 8 positions matching TRBD1. Trimming cost V 6 bases and J 4 bases; bases outside gene matches: 5. The CDR3 runs to 13 residues. CDR3 sequence: CASSWTGTYEQYF. The CDR3 nucleotides are TGTGCCAGCAGCTGGACAGGGACTTACGAGCAGTACTTC.

V is TRBV2 and J is TRBJ2-3; 10 nucleotides match TRBD1. The V gene end was trimmed by 6 bases and the J gene end by 4 bases; junction bases not matched to a gene: 1. This CDR3 spans 13 amino acids. Germline assignment: CDR1 SNHLY and CDR2 FYNNEI. The CDR3 DNA is TGTGCCAGCAGCGGACAGGGGGCAGATACGCAGTATTTT. This codes for CASSGQGADTQYF.

The chain couples TRBV19 to TRBJ1-5; TRBD1 aligns across 7 bases. Germline V gene lookup returns CDR1 LNHDA and CDR2 SQIVND (reference sequence). The V segment lost 9 bases and the J segment 4 bases; nucleotides outside the gene matches: 9. The CDR3 has 14 residues. The CDR3 bases are TGTGCCAGCAATAACAGGGGTGGAAATCAGCCCCAGCATTTT. This codes for CASNNRGGNQPQHF.

The chain has TRBV6-5 and TRBJ2-5; 7 bases agree with TRBD1. Germline V gene lookup returns CDR1 MNHEY and CDR2 SVGAGI. CDR3 length: 15 residues. The junction had 8 bases not matched to a gene; V was cut back by 5 bases and J by 2 bases. The CDR3 loop reads CASSLGGIRQETQYF. The CDR3 DNA reads as TGTGCCAGCAGTCTAGGGGGCATCCGACAAGAGACCCAGTACTTC.

The genes are TRBV19 and TRBJ1-5, with D unresolved. From germline, CDR1 is LNHDA and CDR2 SQIVND (reference sequence). This CDR3 has 15 amino acids. Trimming took off 3 bases at V and 3 bases at J, with 12 bases between the two ends. The CDR3 nucleotides are TGTGCCAGTAGTATCTGGACGGACTACAATCAGCCCCAGCATTTT. It specifies CASSIWTDYNQPQHF.

The V and J genes are TRBV6-4 and TRBJ1-1, with D unclear. V was pared by 1 base and J by 1 base, with 16 bases between. Germline V CDR1 and CDR2: MRHNA, SNTAGT. The CDR3 is made up of 17 amino acids. DNA for the CDR3: TGTGCCAGCAGTGACTGGAATCGGGGAAGGGCGAACACTGAAGCTTTCTTT. Amino acids: CASSDWNRGRANTEAFF.

The chain uses TRBV5-4 and TRBJ1-2; 8 bases fit TRBD1. This CDR3 region has 13 residues. Trimming at V came to 4 bases and at J to 8 bases, leaving 7 bases not matched to a gene. Germline loops: CDR1 SGHNT, CDR2 YYREEE (reference sequence). The CDR3 DNA reads TGTGCCAGCAGCCCAGGGGGCTTATGGGGCTACACCTTC. It specifies CASSPGGLWGYTF.

This chain uses TRBV20-1 with TRBJ1-1; possible D gene TRBD1, 5 bases. The length of the CDR3 is 11 residues. The germline V gene has CDR1 DFQATT and CDR2 SNEGSKA (reference sequence). V was trimmed by 6 bases and J by 10 bases, leaving 15 bases between them. CDR3 residues: CSALGDSGAFF. In DNA form, the CDR3 reads TGCAGTGCCCTAGGGGACTCGGGAGCTTTCTTT.

The V and J genes are TRBV10-1 and TRBJ1-4, with D perhaps matching TRBD1 (5 bases). Between the trimmed V and J ends, which lost 6 bases and 2 bases, there was a span of 10 bases. CDR1 and CDR2 from the germline V gene are WNHNN and SYGVQD (reference sequence). This CDR3 region has 14 residues. Here the CDR3 DNA reads TGCGCCAGCAGCGGGACTCCTACTAATGAAAAACTGTTTTTT. It specifies CASSGTPTNEKLFF.

V usage is TRBV6-5 and J usage is TRBJ1-6; D call uncertain. Per germline, CDR1 MNHEY and CDR2 SVGAGI. The CDR3 is made up of 15 amino acids. V lost 0 bases and J 7 bases, leaving 10 bases between the germline ends. Here the CDR3 DNA reads TGTGCCAGCAGTTACTCGTCCCCTCTGAATTCACCCCTCCACTTT. Translation: CASSYSSPLNSPLHF.

The V call is TRBV5-6, the J call TRBJ1-4; possible D gene TRBD1, 6 bases. The germline V gene encodes CDR1 SGHDT and CDR2 YYEEEE. Trimming took 1 base from V and 6 from J, leaving 13 bases between them. The CDR3 runs to 15 residues. The CDR3 protein is CASSLIGGADEKLFF. CDR3 DNA sequence: TGTGCCAGCAGCTTGATCGGGGGGGCGGATGAAAAACTGTTTTTT.

The gene calls are TRBV13 and TRBJ1-5, with 8 positions matching TRBD1. The CDR3 runs 15 residues. V shed 3 bases and J 6 bases; nucleotides not matched to a gene: 7. The germline CDR1 and CDR2 sequences are PRHDT and FYEKMQ (reference sequence). The CDR3 DNA reads TGTGCCAGCAGCTTCGGACAGGGTATGAGTCAGCCCCAGCATTTT. This encodes CASSFGQGMSQPQHF. Complete variable domain (other parts from reference TRBV13 and TRBJ1-5): AAGVIQSPRHLIKEKRETATLKCYPIPRHDTVYWYQQGPGQDPQFLISFYEKMQSDKGSIPDRFSAQQFSDYHSELNMSSLELGDSALYFCASSFGQGMSQPQHFGDGTRLSIL.

This rearrangement joins TRBV25-1 to TRBJ1-1; D remains ambiguous. The germline V and J ends were trimmed by 3 bases and 8 bases, with 22 bases remaining between them. Germline V gene sequence: CDR1 MGHDK, CDR2 SYGVNS. The CDR3 extends over 16 amino acids. The CDR3 loop reads CASSDQEVAAAGEAFF. CDR3 nucleotide sequence: TGTGCCAGCAGTGATCAGGAGGTAGCGGCAGCCGGGGAAGCTTTCTTT.

This clone was observed a single time. The genes are TRBV4-1 and TRBJ2-7; TRBD2 might be the D (6 bases). The germline gives CDR1 MGHRA, CDR2 YSYEKL. The CDR3 extends over 15 amino acids. Trimming pared 1 base from V and 5 bases from J, leaving 15 bases between. In DNA, the CDR3 is TGCGCCAGCAGCCAAGCTCGGAGGGGCCTCGACGAGCAGTACTTC. It encodes CASSQARRGLDEQYF.

The chain links TRBV5-8 to TRBJ2-6; D ambiguous. The CDR3 sequence is 13 residues long. V lost 4 bases to trimming and J lost 4 bases, with 6 bases between them. Germline V gives CDR1 SGHTS, CDR2 YDEGEE. Here the CDR3 DNA reads TGTGCCAGCAGCCTTTCGGGGGCCAACGTCCTGACTTTC. Encoded protein: CASSLSGANVLTF.

This chain uses TRBV3-1 (or the pseudogene TRBV3-2) with TRBJ2-1; D not resolved. The V end lost 0 bases, the J end lost 3 bases, and 9 bases lay between the germline ends. Germline V gene sequence: CDR1 LGHDT, CDR2 YNNKEL (reference sequence). This CDR3 is 15 amino acids long. The CDR3 sequence: CASSQDLVSYNEQFF. For the CDR3, the DNA is TGTGCCAGCAGCCAAGATCTGGTCAGCTACAATGAGCAGTTCTTC.

In this sample, this clone turned up a few times. The CDR3 protein is CASSRGQSSGNTIYF. DNA for the CDR3: TGTGCCAGCAGCAGAGGACAGAGCTCTGGAAACACCATATATTTT. The rearrangement links TRBV11-2 to TRBJ1-3; maybe TRBD1 (6 bases). Between the trimmed V and J ends, which lost 5 bases and 0 bases, there was a span of 11 bases. CDR3 size: 15 residues. The germline V gene encodes CDR1 SGHAT and CDR2 FQNNGV.

The chain links TRBV6-5 to TRBJ1-4; 7 nucleotides align to TRBD1. The CDR3 runs to 13 residues. Germline-derived CDR1 and CDR2 are MNHEY and SVGAGI. The V and J ends lost 10 bases and 6 bases, in that order; junction bases with no gene match: 8. CDR3 protein: CATERDSHEKLFF. The DNA for the CDR3 is TGTGCCACCGAACGGGACAGCCATGAAAAACTGTTTTTT.

The V gene is TRBV18, the J gene TRBJ1-5; D is ambiguous. V dropped 8 bases and J dropped 5 bases, with 25 bases sitting between them. The CDR3 is 17 residues long. CDR1 is KGHSH and CDR2 is LQKENI in the germline V gene. The CDR3 sequence is CASLPNLVREPHQPQHF. The CDR3 DNA is TGTGCCAGCCTACCAAATCTAGTTAGGGAGCCACATCAGCCCCAGCATTTT.

This clone has just one count. The genes are TRBV5-6 and TRBJ2-7; TRBD2 agrees at 12 bases. Germline CDR1 SGHDT, CDR2 YYEEEE. V lost 4 bases and J lost 0; bases outside the gene matches: 5. This CDR3 comprises 16 residues. In nucleotides, the CDR3 is TGTGCCAGCAGCCCCGGACTAGCGGGGAGCTCCTACGAGCAGTACTTC. This sequence encodes CASSPGLAGSSYEQYF.